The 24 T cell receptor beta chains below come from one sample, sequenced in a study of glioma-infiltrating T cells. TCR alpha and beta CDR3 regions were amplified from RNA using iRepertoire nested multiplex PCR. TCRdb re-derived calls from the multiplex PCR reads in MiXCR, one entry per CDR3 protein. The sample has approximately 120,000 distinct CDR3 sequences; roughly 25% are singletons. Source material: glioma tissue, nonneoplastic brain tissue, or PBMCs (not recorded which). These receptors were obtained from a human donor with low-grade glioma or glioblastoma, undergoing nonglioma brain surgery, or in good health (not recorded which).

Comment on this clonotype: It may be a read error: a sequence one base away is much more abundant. In DNA, the CDR3 is TGTGCCAGCAGACAAGAGATGACCCAGTACTTC. Translated: CASRQEMTQYF. V is TRBV3-1 and J is TRBJ2-5; no clear D. From germline, CDR1 is LGHDT and CDR2 YNNKEL (reference sequence). The length of the CDR3 is 11 residues.

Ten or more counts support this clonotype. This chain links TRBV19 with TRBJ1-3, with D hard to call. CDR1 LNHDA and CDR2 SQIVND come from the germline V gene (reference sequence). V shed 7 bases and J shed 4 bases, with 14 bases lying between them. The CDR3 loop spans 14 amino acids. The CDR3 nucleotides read TGTGCCAGTACCAAGGATCCGTCCGGAAACACCATATATTTT. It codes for CASTKDPSGNTIYF.

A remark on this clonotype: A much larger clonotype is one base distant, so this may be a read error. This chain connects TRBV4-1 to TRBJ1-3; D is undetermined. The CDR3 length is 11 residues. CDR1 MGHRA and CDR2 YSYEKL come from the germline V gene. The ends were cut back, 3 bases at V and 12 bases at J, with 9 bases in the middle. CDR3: CASSHATNIYF. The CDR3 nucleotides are TGCGCCAGCAGCCACGCTACTAACATATATTTT.

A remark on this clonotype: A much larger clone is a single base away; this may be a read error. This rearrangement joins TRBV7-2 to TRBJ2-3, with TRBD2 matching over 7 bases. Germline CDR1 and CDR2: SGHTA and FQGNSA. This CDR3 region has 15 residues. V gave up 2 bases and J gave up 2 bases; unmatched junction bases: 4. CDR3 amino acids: CASSLQRGPTDTQYF. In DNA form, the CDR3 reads TGTGCCAGCAGCTTACAGCGGGGCCCCACAGATACGCAGTATTTT.

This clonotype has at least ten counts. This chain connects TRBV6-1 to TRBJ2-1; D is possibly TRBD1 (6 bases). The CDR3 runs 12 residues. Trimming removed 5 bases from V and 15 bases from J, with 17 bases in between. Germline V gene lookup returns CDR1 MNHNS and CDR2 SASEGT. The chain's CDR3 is CASSTYTQGRFF. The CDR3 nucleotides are TGTGCCAGCAGTACATATACACAGGGTCGGTTCTTC.

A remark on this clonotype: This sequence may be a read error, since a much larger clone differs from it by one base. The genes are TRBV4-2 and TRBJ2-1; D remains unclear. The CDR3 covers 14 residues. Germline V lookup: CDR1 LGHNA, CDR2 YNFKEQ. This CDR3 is CASSYIKTGNEQLF. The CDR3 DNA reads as TGTGCCAGCAGCTATATAAAAACGGGCAATGAGCAGCTCTTC.

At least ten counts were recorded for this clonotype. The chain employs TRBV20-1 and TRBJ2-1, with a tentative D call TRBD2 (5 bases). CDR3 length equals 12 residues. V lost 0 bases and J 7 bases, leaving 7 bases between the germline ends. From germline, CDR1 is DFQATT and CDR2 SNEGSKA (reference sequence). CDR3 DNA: TGCAGTGCTAGAGATGAGGGAAATGAGCAGTTCTTC. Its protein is CSARDEGNEQFF.

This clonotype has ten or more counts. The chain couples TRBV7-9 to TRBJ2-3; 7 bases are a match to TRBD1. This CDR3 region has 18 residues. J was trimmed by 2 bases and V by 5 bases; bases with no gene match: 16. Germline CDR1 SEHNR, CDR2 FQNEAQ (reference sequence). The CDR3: CASSTEGTGVSFTDTQYF. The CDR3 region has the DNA TGTGCCAGCAGCACCGAGGGTACAGGGGTCTCCTTCACAGATACGCAGTATTTT. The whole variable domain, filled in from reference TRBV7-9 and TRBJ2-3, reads DTGVSQNPRHKITKRGQNVTFRCDPISEHNRLYWYRQTLGQGPEFLTYFQNEAQLEKSRLLSDRFSAERPKGSFSTLEIQRTEQGDSAMYLCASSTEGTGVSFTDTQYFGPGTRLTVL.

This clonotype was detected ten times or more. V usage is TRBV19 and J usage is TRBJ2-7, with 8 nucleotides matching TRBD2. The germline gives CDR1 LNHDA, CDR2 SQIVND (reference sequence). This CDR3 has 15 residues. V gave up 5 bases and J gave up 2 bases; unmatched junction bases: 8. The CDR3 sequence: CASSPGAGGTYEQYF. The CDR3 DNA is TGTGCCAGTAGTCCCGGTGCGGGAGGAACCTACGAGCAGTACTTC.

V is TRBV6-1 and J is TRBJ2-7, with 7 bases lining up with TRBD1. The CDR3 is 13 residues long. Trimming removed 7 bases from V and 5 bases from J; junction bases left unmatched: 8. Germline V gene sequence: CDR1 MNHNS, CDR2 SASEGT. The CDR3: CASTKTGIDEQYF. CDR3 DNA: TGTGCCAGCACCAAGACAGGGATAGACGAGCAGTACTTC.

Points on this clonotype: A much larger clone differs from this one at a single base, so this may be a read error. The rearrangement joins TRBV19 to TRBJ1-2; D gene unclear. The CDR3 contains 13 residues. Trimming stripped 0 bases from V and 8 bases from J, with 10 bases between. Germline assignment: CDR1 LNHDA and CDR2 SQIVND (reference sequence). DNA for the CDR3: TGTGCCAGTAGTATAGACCACAGTGGCGGCTACACCTTC. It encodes CASSIDHSGGYTF. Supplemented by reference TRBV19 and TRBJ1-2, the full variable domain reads DGGITQSPKYLFRKEGQNVTLSCEQNLNHDAMYWYRQDPGQGLRLIYYSQIVNDFQKGDIAEGYSVSREKKESFPLTVTSAQKNPTAFYLCASSIDHSGGYTFGSGTRLTVV.

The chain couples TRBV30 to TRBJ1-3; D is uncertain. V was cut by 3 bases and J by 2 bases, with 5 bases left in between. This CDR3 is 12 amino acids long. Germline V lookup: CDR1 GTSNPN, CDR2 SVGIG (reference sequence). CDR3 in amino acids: CAWRPPGNTIYF. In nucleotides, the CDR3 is TGTGCCTGGAGACCCCCTGGAAACACCATATATTTT.

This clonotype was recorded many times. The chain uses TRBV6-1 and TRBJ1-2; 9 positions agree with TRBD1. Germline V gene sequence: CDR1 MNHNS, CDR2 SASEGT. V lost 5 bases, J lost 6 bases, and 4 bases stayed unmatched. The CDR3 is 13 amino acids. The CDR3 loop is CASSTGGENGYTF. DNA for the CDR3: TGTGCCAGCAGTACAGGGGGCGAGAATGGCTACACCTTC.

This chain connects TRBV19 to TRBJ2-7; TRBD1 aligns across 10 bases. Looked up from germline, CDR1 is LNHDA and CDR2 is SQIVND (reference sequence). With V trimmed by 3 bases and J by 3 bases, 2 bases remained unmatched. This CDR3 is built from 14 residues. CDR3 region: CASSMGTGDYEQYF. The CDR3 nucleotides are TGTGCCAGTAGTATGGGGACAGGGGACTACGAGCAGTACTTC. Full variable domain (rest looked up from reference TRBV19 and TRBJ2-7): DGGITQSPKYLFRKEGQNVTLSCEQNLNHDAMYWYRQDPGQGLRLIYYSQIVNDFQKGDIAEGYSVSREKKESFPLTVTSAQKNPTAFYLCASSMGTGDYEQYFGPGTRLTVT.

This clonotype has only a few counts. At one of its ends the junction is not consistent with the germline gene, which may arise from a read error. The chain's CDR3 is CAGSLFAGEVTGELFF. As DNA, the CDR3 is TGTGCCGGCAGCTTATTTGCGGGAGAAGTCACCGGGGAGCTGTTTTTT. The rearrangement uses TRBV11-2 and TRBJ2-2, with 7 positions matching TRBD2. The germline V gene encodes CDR1 SGHAT and CDR2 FQNNGV. This CDR3 contains 16 residues.

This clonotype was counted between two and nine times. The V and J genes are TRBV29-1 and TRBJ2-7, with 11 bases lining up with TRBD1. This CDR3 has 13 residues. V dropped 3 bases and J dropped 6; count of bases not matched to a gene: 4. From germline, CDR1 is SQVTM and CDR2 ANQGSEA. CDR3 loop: CSVEGQGDGEQYF. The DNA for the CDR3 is TGCAGCGTTGAGGGACAGGGGGACGGCGAGCAGTACTTC.

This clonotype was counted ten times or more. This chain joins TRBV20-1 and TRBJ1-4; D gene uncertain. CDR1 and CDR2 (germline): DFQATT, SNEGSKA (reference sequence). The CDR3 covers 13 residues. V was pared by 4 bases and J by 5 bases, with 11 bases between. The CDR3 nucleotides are TGCAGTGCTATCCGGGGAGGAAATGAAAAACTGTTTTTT. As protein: CSAIRGGNEKLFF.

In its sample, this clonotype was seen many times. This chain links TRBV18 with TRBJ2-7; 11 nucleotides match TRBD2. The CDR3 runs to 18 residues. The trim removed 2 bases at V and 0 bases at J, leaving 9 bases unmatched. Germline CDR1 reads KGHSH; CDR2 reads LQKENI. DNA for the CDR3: TGTGCCAGCTCACCATACCAGGCGACTAGCGGGGACTCCTACGAGCAGTACTTC. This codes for CASSPYQATSGDSYEQYF.

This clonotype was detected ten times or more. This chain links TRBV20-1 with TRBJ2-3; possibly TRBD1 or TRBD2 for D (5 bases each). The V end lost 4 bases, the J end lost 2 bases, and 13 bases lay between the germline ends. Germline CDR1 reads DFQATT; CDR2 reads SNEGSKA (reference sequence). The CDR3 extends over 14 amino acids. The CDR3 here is CSAMRADNTDTQYF. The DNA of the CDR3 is TGCAGTGCTATGAGAGCGGACAACACAGATACGCAGTATTTT.

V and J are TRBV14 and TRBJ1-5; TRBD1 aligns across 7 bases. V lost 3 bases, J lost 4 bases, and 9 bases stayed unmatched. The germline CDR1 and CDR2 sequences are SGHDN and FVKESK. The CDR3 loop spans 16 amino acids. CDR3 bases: TGTGCCAGCAGCCACACCCCCTCGGGACAGAATCAGCCCCAGCATTTT. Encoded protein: CASSHTPSGQNQPQHF. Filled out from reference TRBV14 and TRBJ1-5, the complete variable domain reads EAGVTQFPSHSVIEKGQTVTLRCDPISGHDNLYWYRRVMGKEIKFLLHFVKESKQDESGMPNNRFLAERTGGTYSTLKVQPAELEDSGVYFCASSHTPSGQNQPQHFGDGTRLSIL.

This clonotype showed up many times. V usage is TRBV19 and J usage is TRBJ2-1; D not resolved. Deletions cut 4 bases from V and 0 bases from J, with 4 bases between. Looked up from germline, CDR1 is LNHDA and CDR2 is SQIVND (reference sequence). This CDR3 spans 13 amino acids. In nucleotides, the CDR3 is TGTGCCAGTAGTACAAGCTCCTACAATGAGCAGTTCTTC. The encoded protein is CASSTSSYNEQFF.

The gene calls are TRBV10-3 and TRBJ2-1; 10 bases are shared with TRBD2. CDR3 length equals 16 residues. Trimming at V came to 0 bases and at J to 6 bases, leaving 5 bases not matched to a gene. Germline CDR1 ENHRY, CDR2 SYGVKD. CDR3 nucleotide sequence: TGTGCCATCAGTGAGTCCCGCCCTAGCGGGAGCAATGAGCAGTTCTTC. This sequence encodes CAISESRPSGSNEQFF.

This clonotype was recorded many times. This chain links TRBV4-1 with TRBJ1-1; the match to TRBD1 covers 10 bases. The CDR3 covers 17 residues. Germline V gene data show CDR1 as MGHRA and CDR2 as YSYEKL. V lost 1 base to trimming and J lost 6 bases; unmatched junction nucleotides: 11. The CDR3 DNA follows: TGCGCCAGCAGCCAAGGCGACAGGGGGCGTATATGGGCTGAAGCTTTCTTT. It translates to CASSQGDRGRIWAEAFF.

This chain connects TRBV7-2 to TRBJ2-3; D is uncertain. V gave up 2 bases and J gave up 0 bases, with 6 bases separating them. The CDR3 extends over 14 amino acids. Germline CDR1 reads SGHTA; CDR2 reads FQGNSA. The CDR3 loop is CASSLIGSTDTQYF. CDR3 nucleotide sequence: TGTGCCAGCAGCTTAATAGGCAGCACAGATACGCAGTATTTT.